A single sample gave rise to the 10 T cell receptor beta chains below, sequenced in a study of T cell changes during pregnancy in multiple sclerosis. Method: immunoSEQ multiplex PCR; TCRdb's copy keeps in-frame clones and lacks some. The sample lists about 47,000 clones; around 87% were seen once. The specimen comprised CD8+ T cells from peripheral blood mononuclear cells, sampled in the second trimester of pregnancy. Receptor source: a female donor with multiple sclerosis, enrolled in a pregnancy study.

This clone was seen a handful of times. The CDR3 reads CASSLEARMGAVDEQFF. The CDR3 coding sequence is TGTGCCAGCAGTTTAGAGGCCCGTATGGGGGCGGTCGATGAGCAGTTCTTC. The chain combines TRBV28 with TRBJ2-1, with a weak D call TRBD1 (6 bases). The V and J ends lost 2 bases and 8 bases respectively, with 22 bases between them. CDR1 and CDR2 (germline): MDHEN, SYDVKM. There are 17 residues in the CDR3.

This clone was seen only once. This rearrangement joins TRBV6-5 to TRBJ2-7, with D possibly TRBD2 on 7 matching bases. This CDR3 contains 15 residues. Per the germline V gene, CDR1 is MNHEY and CDR2 is SVGAGI. V was pared by 2 bases and J by 3 bases, with 14 bases between. DNA of the CDR3: TGTGCCAGCAGTTACCGGCAGGGGACTAACTACGAGCAGTACTTC. It yields the protein CASSYRQGTNYEQYF.

The CDR3 nucleotides are TGTGCCAGCGGACAGCAAGAGACCCAGTACTTC. This translates into CASGQQETQYF. The chain uses TRBV2 and TRBJ2-5; D may be TRBD1 (6 bases). Germline V gives CDR1 SNHLY, CDR2 FYNNEI. The CDR3 has 11 amino acids. V dropped 8 bases and J dropped 2 bases, with 6 bases sitting between them.

The chain joins TRBV30 to TRBJ2-5, with 7 bases matching TRBD2. The CDR3 runs 14 residues. V lost 0 bases and J lost 2; bases outside the gene matches: 3. Germline CDR1 reads GTSNPN; CDR2 reads SVGIG (reference sequence). For the CDR3, the DNA is TGTGCCTGGAGTGTCCTAGCGGATCAAGAGACCCAGTACTTC. It yields the protein CAWSVLADQETQYF.

The chain links TRBV27 to TRBJ2-7; D is ambiguous. This CDR3 is built from 14 residues. CDR1 MNHEY and CDR2 SMNVEV come from the germline V gene (reference sequence). Trimming pared 8 bases from V and 0 bases from J, leaving 14 bases between. The CDR3 bases are TGTGCCAGCGGGCTCCACCCGAGCTCCTACGAGCAGTACTTC. This codes for CASGLHPSSYEQYF.

The chain is built from TRBV9 and TRBJ2-1; 8 positions agree with TRBD2. Trimming cost V 4 bases and J 9 bases; bases outside gene matches: 9. The length of the CDR3 is 14 residues. From germline, CDR1 is SGDLS and CDR2 YYNGEE. The CDR3 DNA is TGTGCCAGCAGCATCGGGGGGGGGCGAATTGAGCAGTTCTTC. It codes for CASSIGGGRIEQFF.

This chain connects TRBV10-3 to TRBJ1-6; 7 positions match TRBD1. The V gene end was trimmed by 2 bases and the J gene end by 9 bases; junction bases not matched to a gene: 13. The CDR3 is 17 residues long. Germline CDR1 ENHRY, CDR2 SYGVKD. This CDR3 reads CAISEHGAQGVGSPLHF. CDR3 DNA: TGTGCCATCAGTGAGCACGGGGCTCAGGGGGTGGGTTCACCCCTCCACTTT.

The rearrangement links TRBV7-8 to TRBJ2-7; TRBD2 aligns across 9 bases. With V trimmed by 5 bases and J by 0 bases, 8 bases remained unmatched. Germline-derived CDR1 and CDR2 are SGHVS and FQNEAQ. The CDR3 totals 16 residues. The CDR3 loop is CASSTHLAGSSYEQYF. The DNA for the CDR3 is TGTGCCAGCAGCACTCACCTAGCGGGGAGCTCCTACGAGCAGTACTTC.

This sequence joins TRBV7-9 and TRBJ1-1; D not certain. Germline V gene lookup returns CDR1 SEHNR and CDR2 FQNEAQ (reference sequence). The CDR3 spans 15 residues. With 1 base removed from V and 4 bases from J, the gap between germline ends came to 13 bases. CDR3 nucleotide sequence: TGTGCCAGCAGCTTAGGTCCAGGTGCGATCACTGAAGCTTTCTTT. Protein product: CASSLGPGAITEAFF.

This sequence joins TRBV5-1 and TRBJ2-3, with 9 bases that match TRBD1. The V gene's germline CDR1 is SGHRS and CDR2 YFSETQ. This CDR3 has 20 residues. The V segment lost 4 bases and the J segment 5 bases; nucleotides outside the gene matches: 23. The CDR3 protein is CASSQVPGQGLFVVEDTQYF. CDR3 DNA sequence: TGCGCCAGCAGCCAGGTACCGGGACAGGGTTTATTCGTCGTCGAAGATACGCAGTATTTT.